This T cell receptor (beta chain) was recorded in a study of T cells in tuberculosis. The CDR3 extends over 15 amino acids. Trimming took 5 bases from V and 5 from J, leaving 16 bases between them. Germline lookup yields CDR1 MDHEN and CDR2 SYDVKM. As for time point: new active TB diagnosis, blood taken before or within 7 days of starting treatment. TCRdb keeps only in-frame clones here, not all; method: immunoSEQ multiplex PCR. The sample lists about 34,000 clones; approximately 93% were seen once. V usage is TRBV28 and J usage is TRBJ1-5, with D possibly matching TRBD1 (6 bases). The sequence came from an adult with tuberculosis. The sample here was PBMCs, taken at tuberculosis diagnosis. The CDR3: CASSKGGLSDQPQHF. DNA of the CDR3: TGTGCCAGCAGTAAAGGGGGACTATCGGATCAGCCCCAGCATTTT.